This T cell receptor beta chain originates from a study of T cell responses to AZD1222 COVID-19 vaccine. CDR3 length equals 13 residues. The trim removed 5 bases at V and 7 bases at J, leaving 4 bases unmatched. CDR1 MGHRA and CDR2 YSYEKL come from the germline V gene. The repertoire was sequenced with immunoSEQ multiplex PCR; TCRdb's copy has only in-frame clones and lacks some. The top ten hold about 3.4% of the sample, which has approximately 150,000 clones, about nine tenths seen once. J is TRBJ1-2 and V is TRBV4-1, with 10 nucleotides matching TRBD1. This receptor was obtained from an adult in good health. Source: peripheral blood, taken on day 0 of MenACWY control vaccination. CDR3 in amino acids: CASSGDRGGGYTF. The CDR3 DNA reads as TGCGCCAGCAGCGGGGACAGGGGTGGTGGCTACACCTTC.